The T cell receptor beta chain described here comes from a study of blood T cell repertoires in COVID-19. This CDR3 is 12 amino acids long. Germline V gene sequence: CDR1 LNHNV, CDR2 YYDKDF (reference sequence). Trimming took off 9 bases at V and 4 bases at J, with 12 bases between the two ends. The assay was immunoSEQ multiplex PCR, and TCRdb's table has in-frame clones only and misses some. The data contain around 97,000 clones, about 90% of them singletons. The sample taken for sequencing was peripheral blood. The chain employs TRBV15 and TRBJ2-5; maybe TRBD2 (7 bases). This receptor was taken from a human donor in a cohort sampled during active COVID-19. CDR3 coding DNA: TGTGCCACTAGGGGGGGCGGAGAGACCCAGTACTTC. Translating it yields CATRGGGETQYF. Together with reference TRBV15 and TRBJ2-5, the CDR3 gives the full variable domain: DAMVIQNPRYQVTQFGKPVTLSCSQTLNHNVMYWYQQKSSQAPKLLFHYYDKDFNNEADTPDNFQSRRPNTSFCFLDIRSPGLGDTAMYLCATRGGGETQYFGPGTRLLVL.